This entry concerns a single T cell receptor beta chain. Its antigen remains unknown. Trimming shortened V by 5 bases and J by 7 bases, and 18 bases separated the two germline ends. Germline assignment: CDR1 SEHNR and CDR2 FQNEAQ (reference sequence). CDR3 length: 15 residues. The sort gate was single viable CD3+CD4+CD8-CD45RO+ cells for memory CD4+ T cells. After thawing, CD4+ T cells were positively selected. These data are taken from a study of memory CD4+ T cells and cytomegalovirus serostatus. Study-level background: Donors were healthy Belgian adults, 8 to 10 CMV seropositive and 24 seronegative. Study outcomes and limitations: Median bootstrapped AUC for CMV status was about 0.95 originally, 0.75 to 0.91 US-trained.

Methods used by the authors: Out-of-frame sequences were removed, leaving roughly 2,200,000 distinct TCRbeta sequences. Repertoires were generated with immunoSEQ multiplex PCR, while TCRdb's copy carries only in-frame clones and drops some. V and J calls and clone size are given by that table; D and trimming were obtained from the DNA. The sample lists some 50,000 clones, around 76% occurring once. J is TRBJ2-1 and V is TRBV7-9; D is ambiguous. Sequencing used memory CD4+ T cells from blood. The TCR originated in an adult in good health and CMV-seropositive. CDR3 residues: CASSPKLRVGNEQFF. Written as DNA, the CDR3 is TGTGCCAGCAGCCCCAAATTACGGGTGGGGAATGAGCAGTTCTTC.